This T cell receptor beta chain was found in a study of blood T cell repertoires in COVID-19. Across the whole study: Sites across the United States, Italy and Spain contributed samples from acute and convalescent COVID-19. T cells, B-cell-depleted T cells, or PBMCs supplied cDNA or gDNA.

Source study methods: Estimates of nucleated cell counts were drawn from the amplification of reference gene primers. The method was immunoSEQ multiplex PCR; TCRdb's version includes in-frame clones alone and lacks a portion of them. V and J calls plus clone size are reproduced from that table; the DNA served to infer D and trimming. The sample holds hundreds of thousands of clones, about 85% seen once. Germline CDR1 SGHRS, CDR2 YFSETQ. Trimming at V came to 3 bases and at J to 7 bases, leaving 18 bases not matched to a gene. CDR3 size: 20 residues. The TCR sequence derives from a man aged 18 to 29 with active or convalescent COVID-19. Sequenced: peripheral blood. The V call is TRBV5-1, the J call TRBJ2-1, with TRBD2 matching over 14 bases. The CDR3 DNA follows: TGCGCCAGCAGCTGGGCCTCCGGGACTAGCGGGAGTTATTTCGGTAATGAGCAGTTCTTC. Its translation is CASSWASGTSGSYFGNEQFF.